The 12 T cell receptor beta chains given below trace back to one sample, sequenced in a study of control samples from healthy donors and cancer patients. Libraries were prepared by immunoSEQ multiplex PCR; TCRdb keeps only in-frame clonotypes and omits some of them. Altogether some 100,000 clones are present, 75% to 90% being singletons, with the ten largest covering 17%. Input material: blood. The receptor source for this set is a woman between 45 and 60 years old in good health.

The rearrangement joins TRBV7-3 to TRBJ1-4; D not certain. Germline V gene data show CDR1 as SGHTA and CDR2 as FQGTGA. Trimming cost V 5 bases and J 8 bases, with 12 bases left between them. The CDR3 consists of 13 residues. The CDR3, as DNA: TGTGCCAGCAGCCCGGGAATGGGGGAAAAACTGTTTTTT. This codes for CASSPGMGEKLFF.

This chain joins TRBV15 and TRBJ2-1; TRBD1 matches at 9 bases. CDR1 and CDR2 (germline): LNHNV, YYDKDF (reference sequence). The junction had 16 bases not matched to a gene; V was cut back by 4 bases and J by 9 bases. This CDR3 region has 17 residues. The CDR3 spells CATSIRRVGQGRGEQFF. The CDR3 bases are TGTGCCACCAGCATCCGACGGGTTGGACAGGGGAGAGGTGAGCAGTTCTTC.

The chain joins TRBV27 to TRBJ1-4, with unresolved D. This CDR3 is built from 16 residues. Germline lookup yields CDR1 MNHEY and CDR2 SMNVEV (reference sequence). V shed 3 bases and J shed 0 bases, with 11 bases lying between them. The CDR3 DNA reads TGTGCCAGCAGTTTCGGGCCTACCTCAACTAATGAAAAACTGTTTTTT. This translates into CASSFGPTSTNEKLFF. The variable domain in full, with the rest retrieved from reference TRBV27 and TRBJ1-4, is EAQVTQNPRYLITVTGKKLTVTCSQNMNHEYMSWYRQDPGLGLRQIYYSMNVEVTDKGDVPEGYKVSRKEKRNFPLILESPSPNQTSLYFCASSFGPTSTNEKLFFGSGTQLSVL.

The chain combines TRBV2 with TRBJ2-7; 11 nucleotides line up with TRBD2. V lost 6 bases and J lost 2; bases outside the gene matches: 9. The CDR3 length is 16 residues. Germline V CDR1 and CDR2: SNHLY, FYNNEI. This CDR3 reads CASSDPGTSGTYEQYV. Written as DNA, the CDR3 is TGTGCCAGCAGCGACCCCGGGACTAGCGGAACCTACGAGCAGTACGTC.

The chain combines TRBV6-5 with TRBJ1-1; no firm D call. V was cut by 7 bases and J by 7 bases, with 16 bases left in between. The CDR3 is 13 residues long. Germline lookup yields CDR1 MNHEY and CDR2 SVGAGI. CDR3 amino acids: CASNWSPNGEAFF. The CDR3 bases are TGTGCCAGCAATTGGTCCCCCAATGGTGAAGCTTTCTTT.

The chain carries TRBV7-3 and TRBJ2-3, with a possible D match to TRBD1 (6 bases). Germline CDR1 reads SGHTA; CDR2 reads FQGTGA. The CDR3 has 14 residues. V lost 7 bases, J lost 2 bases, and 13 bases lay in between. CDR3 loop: CASNNGQPTDTQYF. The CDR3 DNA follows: TGTGCCAGCAACAACGGACAGCCCACAGATACGCAGTATTTT.

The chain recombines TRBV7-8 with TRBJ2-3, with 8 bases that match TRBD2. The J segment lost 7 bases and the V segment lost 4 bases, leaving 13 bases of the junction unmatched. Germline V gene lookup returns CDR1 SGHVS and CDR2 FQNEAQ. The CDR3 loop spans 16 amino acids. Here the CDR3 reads CASSSRVAGQIHTQYF. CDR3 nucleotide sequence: TGTGCCAGCAGCTCTCGCGTAGCGGGACAAATTCATACGCAGTATTTT.

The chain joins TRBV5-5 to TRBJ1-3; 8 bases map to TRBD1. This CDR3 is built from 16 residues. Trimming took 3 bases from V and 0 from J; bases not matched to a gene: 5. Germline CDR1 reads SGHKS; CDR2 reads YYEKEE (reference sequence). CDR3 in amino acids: CASSYGTGDSGNTIYF. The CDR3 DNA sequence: TGTGCCAGCAGCTACGGGACAGGTGACTCTGGAAACACCATATATTTT.

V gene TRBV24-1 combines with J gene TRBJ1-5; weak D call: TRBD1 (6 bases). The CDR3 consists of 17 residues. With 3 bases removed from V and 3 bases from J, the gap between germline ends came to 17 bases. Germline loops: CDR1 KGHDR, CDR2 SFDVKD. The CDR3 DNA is TGTGCCACCAGTGATCCCGGATCTGCAGGGGCCAATCAGCCCCAGCATTTT. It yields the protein CATSDPGSAGANQPQHF.

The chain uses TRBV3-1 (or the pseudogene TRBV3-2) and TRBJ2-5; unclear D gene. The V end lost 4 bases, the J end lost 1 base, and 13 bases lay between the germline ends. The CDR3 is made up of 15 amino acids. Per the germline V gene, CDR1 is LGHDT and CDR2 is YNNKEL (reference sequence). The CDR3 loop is CASSLARDGQETQYF. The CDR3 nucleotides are TGTGCCAGCAGCCTGGCTCGAGACGGCCAAGAGACCCAGTACTTC.

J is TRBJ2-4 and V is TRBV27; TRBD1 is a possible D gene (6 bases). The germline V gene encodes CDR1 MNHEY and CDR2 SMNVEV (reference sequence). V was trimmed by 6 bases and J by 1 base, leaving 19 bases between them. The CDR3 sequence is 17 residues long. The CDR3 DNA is TGTGCCAGCAGCAACCTATATTCCGACAGGGCCAAAAACATTCAGTACTTC. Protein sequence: CASSNLYSDRAKNIQYF.

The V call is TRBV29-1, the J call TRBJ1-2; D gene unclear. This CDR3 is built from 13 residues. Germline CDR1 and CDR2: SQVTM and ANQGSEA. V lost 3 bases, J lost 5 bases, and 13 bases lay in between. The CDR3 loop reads CSVDALALYGYTF. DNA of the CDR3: TGCAGCGTTGATGCCCTAGCCTTATATGGCTACACCTTC.